These 23 T cell receptor beta chains came from one sample sequenced in a study of CD4 and CD8 cells across lung adenocarcinoma regions (dated by TCRdb to the late 2010s). Libraries were made using PCR. TCRdb lists the instrument as HiSeq X Ten. TCRdb redid the processing of the public reads, applying fastp at Q25 and MiXCR, and retained in-frame beta chains. Each CDR3 protein appears once, grouped with its most common genes and DNA. The sample records more than 9,000 distinct CDR3 sequences, 40% to 55% of which are singletons. The ten top clones hold 26% of the sample. The material sequenced was CD8+ T cells from the margin of a lung tumor. The cell subset or site label on this specimen signifies: tumor margin region. The origin of the receptors is a female donor with lung adenocarcinoma. The CD4 and CD8 labels of this study may be unreliable.

This clonotype was picked up a small number of times. This chain joins TRBV6-2 or TRBV6-3 and TRBJ2-1; D uncertain. The DNA matches TRBJ2-7 better at its end, which makes the J call doubtful. Germline values: CDR1 MNHEY, CDR2 SVGEGT. CDR3 size: 11 residues. The CDR3 DNA reads TGTGCCAGCAAATTGGGCCGCGAGCAGTACTTC. Protein sequence: CASKLGREQYF.

This clonotype was seen once. The gene calls are TRBV12-3 or TRBV12-4 and TRBJ2-5, with D possibly matching TRBD2 (7 bases). With 7 bases removed from V and 8 bases from J, the gap between germline ends came to 26 bases. The CDR3 runs 16 residues. CDR3 coding DNA: TGTGCCAGCACCGGACTAGGGGGGGGGCACGGAGATACCCAGTACTTC. It specifies CASTGLGGGHGDTQYF.

On this clonotype: The DNA is left out, because the CDR3 cannot be placed on it with certainty; the CDR3 is given as TCRdb lists it. The rearrangement links TRBV6-1 to TRBJ2-3. From its first to its last residue, the CDR3 has 16 amino acids. Germline V gene lookup returns CDR1 MNHNS and CDR2 SASEGT. The CDR3 loop is CASRPLEAVGTGAQFF.

As concerns this clonotype: A junction boundary mismatches the germline segment, possibly from a read error. The chain combines TRBV27 with TRBJ2-3; maybe TRBD1 (6 bases). The CDR3 sequence is 14 residues long. CDR1 is MNHEY and CDR2 is SMNVEV in the germline V gene (reference sequence). CDR3 region: CASSGGGFPDTQYF. The CDR3 DNA follows: TGTGCGAGCAGTGGGGGCGGGTTCCCAGATACCCAGTATTTT.

By its share, this clonotype is medium-sized. This rearrangement joins TRBV6-1 to TRBJ1-5; possibly TRBD1 for D (5 bases). With 0 bases removed from V and 6 bases from J, the gap between germline ends came to 9 bases. The CDR3 totals 14 residues. Germline CDR1 reads MNHNS; CDR2 reads SASEGT. The DNA for the CDR3 is TGTGCCAGCAGTGAAGCAGGAGGGGCTCAGCCCCAGCATTTT. Protein: CASSEAGGAQPQHF.

There are a few counts of this clonotype. This sequence joins TRBV27 and TRBJ2-4; a weak D match, TRBD1 (5 bases). The J call may be wrong; the DNA end is better matched by TRBJ2-7. Germline loops: CDR1 MNHEY, CDR2 SMNVEV (reference sequence). This CDR3 comprises 13 residues. Here the CDR3 reads CASSFQGPYEQYF. As DNA, the CDR3 is TGTGCCAGCAGTTTTCAGGGTCCGTACGAGCAGTACTTC.

The CDR3 region has the DNA TGTGCCAGTAGTTCTAGCGGGGGGCCATTGAATGAGCAGTTCTTC. It encodes CASSSSGGPLNEQFF. J is TRBJ2-1 and V is TRBV19; 11 positions agree with TRBD2. Germline V gene sequence: CDR1 LNHDA, CDR2 SQIVND (reference sequence). Trimming removed 5 bases from V and 7 bases from J; junction bases left unmatched: 7. The CDR3 contains 15 residues.

In the case of this clonotype: Just one base apart from a much larger clone, this may be a read error. This sequence joins TRBV10-3 and TRBJ2-5; D is uncertain. The germline V gene has CDR1 ENHRY and CDR2 SYGVKD. The CDR3 contains 12 residues. Trimming shortened V by 7 bases and J by 1 base, and 7 bases separated the two germline ends. The CDR3, as DNA: TGTGCCATCACTGATCCCCAAGAGACCCAGTACTTC. Translation gives CAITDPQETQYF.

In its sample, this clonotype was seen a few times. The chain couples TRBV6-2 or TRBV6-3 to TRBJ1-2, with D possibly matching TRBD1 (6 bases). There are 13 residues in the CDR3. V lost 6 bases, J lost 7 bases, and 15 bases lay in between. Germline CDR1 reads MNHEY; CDR2 reads SVGEGT. The CDR3 reads CASRSDSHVGYTF. The CDR3 DNA reads TGTGCCAGCAGGTCGGACAGTCACGTTGGCTACACCTTC.

The chain has TRBV6-1 and TRBJ2-6, with D perhaps TRBD2 (6 bases). Germline CDR1 and CDR2: MNHNS and SASEGT. This CDR3 is built from 16 residues. V was clipped by 7 bases and J by 0 bases, with 13 bases between them. The CDR3 here is CASNRAGSSGANVLTF. The CDR3 DNA is TGTGCCAGCAACCGGGCGGGGAGCTCTGGGGCCAACGTCCTGACTTTC.

The chain links TRBV6-1 to TRBJ2-1; the D gene could be TRBD1 or TRBD2 (6 bases each). The J call may be mistaken, given a closer DNA end match to TRBJ2-4. Per the germline V gene, CDR1 is MNHNS and CDR2 is SASEGT. The CDR3 sequence is 14 residues long. The CDR3 nucleotides read TGTGCCAGCAGTGAAGGAGGGGGGCAAGAGACTCAGTACTTC. It yields the protein CASSEGGGQETQYF.

The V and J genes are TRBV12-3 or TRBV12-4 and TRBJ1-2; D not resolved. The CDR3 runs to 13 residues. The V gene lost 0 bases and the J gene lost 8 bases, with 10 bases spanning the gap. CDR3 in DNA: TGTGCCAGCAGTTTAGCGCGGCAAAGAGGCTACACCTTC. Its protein is CASSLARQRGYTF.

The chain carries TRBV7-6 and TRBJ2-3; D may be TRBD2 (6 bases). Trimming took off 5 bases at V and 11 bases at J, with 23 bases between the two ends. Germline V gene sequence: CDR1 SGHVS, CDR2 FNYEAQ. The CDR3 is 15 amino acids. The CDR3 coding sequence is TGTGCCAGCAGCCTGCGGGGTGACAGCACCAATGAGCAGTATTTT. Translating it yields CASSLRGDSTNEQYF.

The chain is built from TRBV11-2 and TRBJ2-1; the match to TRBD2 covers 9 bases. The last part of the DNA fits TRBJ2-7 better; the J call may be wrong. CDR1 and CDR2 from the germline V gene are SGHAT and FQNNGV. This CDR3 has 14 amino acids. The CDR3 nucleotides are TGTGCCAGCAGCTTGGGTCGGGGCGGGGGGGGGCAGTACTTC. Translation gives CASSLGRGGGGQYF.

The chain couples TRBV30 to TRBJ2-2; D is ambiguous. Trimming pared 5 bases from V and 0 bases from J, leaving 10 bases between. The germline V gene has CDR1 GTSNPN and CDR2 SVGIG (reference sequence). The CDR3 sequence is 14 residues long. The CDR3 nucleotides read TGTGCCTGGCTTACCAGAGCGAACACCGGGGAGCTGTTTTTT. This encodes CAWLTRANTGELFF. The entire variable domain, with the rest obtained from reference TRBV30 and TRBJ2-2, is as follows: SQTIHQWPATLVQPVGSPLSLECTVEGTSNPNLYWYRQAAGRGLQLLFYSVGIGQISSEVPQNLSASRPQDRQFILSSKKLLLSDSGFYLCAWLTRANTGELFFGEGSRLTVL.

This chain connects TRBV6-5 to TRBJ2-1, with D possibly being TRBD1 (7 bases). The J call may not be correct, given that the DNA end is closer to TRBJ2-7. From germline, CDR1 is MNHEY and CDR2 SVGAGI. CDR3 size: 15 residues. The CDR3 here is CASSYSTGRGTRQYF. The CDR3 DNA is TGTGCCAGCAGTTACTCTACAGGCAGGGGGACTCGGCAGTACTTC.

The J gene is TRBJ1-6, the V gene TRBV11-2, with D maybe TRBD1 (5 bases). With 0 bases removed from V and 6 bases from J, the gap between germline ends came to 6 bases. The CDR3 consists of 14 residues. The germline V gene encodes CDR1 SGHAT and CDR2 FQNNGV. The CDR3 protein is CASSLEQANSPLHF. The DNA of the CDR3 is TGTGCCAGCAGCTTAGAACAGGCTAATTCACCCCTCCACTTT.

About this clonotype itself: Mismatch with germline at one junction end may stem from a read error. The chain employs TRBV7-2 and TRBJ2-3, with 12 bases lining up with TRBD2. The CDR3 has 16 residues. Germline loops: CDR1 SGHTA, CDR2 FQGNSA. Here the CDR3 DNA reads TGTGCCAGCAGCTCCTCTAGCGGGGGGGCCAAAGATATTCAGTACTTT. This gives the protein CASSSSSGGAKDIQYF.

With regard to this clonotype: The junction does not match germline at one end; this may be a read error. J is TRBJ2-3 and V is TRBV6-1; D not certain. The CDR3 extends over 14 amino acids. Germline V gene sequence: CDR1 MNHNS, CDR2 SASEGT. CDR3 residues: CASSDSVPKNTQYF. The CDR3 DNA reads TGTGCCAGCAGCGATTCGGTGCCTAAAAATACGCAGTACTTT.

This clonotype was seen only a few times. V usage is TRBV6-5 and J usage is TRBJ2-2, with 7 bases matching TRBD2. This CDR3 has 14 amino acids. Looked up from germline, CDR1 is MNHEY and CDR2 is SVGAGI. J was trimmed by 5 bases and V by 1 base; bases with no gene match: 1. The CDR3 bases are TGTGCCAGCAGTTACTGGGGGGGAACCGGGGAGCTGTTTTTT. Its translation is CASSYWGGTGELFF.

This clonotype is medium-sized in the sample. The chain joins TRBV6-1 to TRBJ2-5; D might be TRBD1 (5 bases). The CDR3 length is 15 residues. The germline CDR1 and CDR2 sequences are MNHNS and SASEGT. The V end lost 2 bases, the J end lost 4 bases, and 14 bases lay between the germline ends. Here the CDR3 reads CASSEYGRTLETQYF. The CDR3 DNA reads as TGTGCCAGCAGTGAATACGGGCGGACATTAGAGACCCAGTACTTC.

This clonotype turned up a few times. In DNA form, the CDR3 reads TGTGCCAGCAGTTTAGAAAGGGACGTGGGCGAGCAGTACTTC. Encoded protein: CASSLERDVGEQYF. V usage is TRBV12-3 or TRBV12-4 and J usage is TRBJ2-1, with D possibly called TRBD1 or TRBD2 (5 bases each). The better agreement between TRBJ2-7 and the DNA end casts doubt on the J call. The CDR3 runs to 14 residues.

Points on this clonotype: An end of the junction differs from the germline gene, which may be a read error. The J gene is TRBJ2-3, the V gene TRBV6-1; 9 positions agree with TRBD2. The CDR3 totals 20 residues. Germline V lookup: CDR1 MNHNS, CDR2 SASEGT. The CDR3 DNA reads TGTGCCAGCACGGTTTTCTCTGGGGGAGCGGGGGGCCGGGGCCAAGATACCCAGTATTTT. Translation gives CASTVFSGGAGGRGQDTQYF.